Below, one T cell receptor beta chain is given with its context. Its antigen is undetermined. The CDR3 runs to 13 residues. Trimming stripped 6 bases from V and 5 bases from J, with 13 bases between. Germline CDR1 reads ENHRY; CDR2 reads SYGVKD. This entry is derived from a study of T-cell memory formation after mild COVID-19. The study, taken as a whole, reports: Second-wave clones with a day 37 peak had unconfirmed SARS-CoV-2 specificity. Detection of some responders pre-infection suggested pre-existing cross-reactive memory T cells participated.

After 5'RACE with constant-segment primers, TCR alpha and TCR beta cDNA libraries carrying sample barcodes and UMIs were obtained. Each CDR3 protein gets one entry after TCRdb re-called the 5' RACE reads with MiXCR. The sample shows under 200,000 distinct CDR3 sequences, roughly 28% of them seen only once. The sample taken for sequencing was PBMCs or a T cell subset sorted from them (not recorded which). The chain joins TRBV10-3 to TRBJ2-5, with D possibly TRBD2 on 5 matching bases. The TCR sequence derives from an adult woman who had mild COVID-19 (a few samples of this study predate the infection). Cell type and time point are not known. CDR3 sequence: CAISQGGRETQYF. CDR3 in DNA: TGTGCCATCAGCCAAGGAGGACGGGAGACCCAGTACTTC.